The subject of this entry is one T cell receptor beta chain. Trimming at V came to 3 bases and at J to 2 bases, leaving 2 bases not matched to a gene. The CDR3 has 15 amino acids. Germline-derived CDR1 and CDR2 are SGHRS and YFSETQ. This entry comes from a study of blood T cell repertoires in COVID-19. Across the whole study: Acute and convalescent COVID-19 specimens originated in the United States, Italy and Spain.

Clones were sequenced by immunoSEQ multiplex PCR, and TCRdb holds only the in-frame ones, with some missing. The table includes some 150,000 clones, 80% to 90% detected once. The clonotype comes from a woman in her 40s with acute or convalescent COVID-19. Sequenced sample: peripheral blood. The rearrangement links TRBV5-1 to TRBJ2-6; 7 positions agree with TRBD1. CDR3 bases: TGCGCCAGCAGCTACGACAGGGCTGGGGCCAACGTCCTGACTTTC. Protein sequence: CASSYDRAGANVLTF.